This T cell receptor (beta chain) appears in the sequencing data of a study of cytomegalovirus exposure and HLA in healthy donors. Overall study results and limits: In a later analysis, TCR beta V- and J-gene trimming showed a link to a missense DCLRE1C variant. In an earlier analysis, in 620 or so donors, most V segments appeared productive either ~90% or ~30% of the time. The study recorded 150 to 200 TCR beta chains that were cytomegalovirus-associated.

Whereas donors were nominally healthy upon sampling, unrecorded immune exposures were probable. Of note for this clone: The antigen remains undetermined.

PCR used 60 Vbeta primers and 13 Jbeta primers. TCRdb keeps only in-frame clones here, not all; method: immunoSEQ multiplex PCR. The data show about 120,000 clones, approximately 80% seen once. The sample comprised PBMCs. The receptor was derived from a woman in her twenties or thirties in good health and CMV-seronegative.

The CDR3 sequence: CASSESPAGEQYF. The CDR3 bases are TGTGCCAGCAGTGAATCTCCCGCGGGGGAGCAGTACTTC. The chain links TRBV2 to TRBJ2-7; tentative D call: TRBD2 (6 bases). CDR1 is SNHLY, CDR2 FYNNEI, per germline. V lost 2 bases and J lost 7, with 12 bases in between. There are 13 residues in the CDR3.